This T cell receptor beta chain is from a study of blood T cell repertoires in COVID-19. Clones were read by immunoSEQ multiplex PCR, and TCRdb kept only the in-frame ones, dropping some. This table holds under 350,000 clones, 80% to 90% found once. Participants reported their clinical history, and cohort assignment relied on those reports. V was trimmed by 4 bases and J by 8 bases, leaving 17 bases between them. Germline V lookup: CDR1 SGHTA, CDR2 FQGTGA. This CDR3 has 15 amino acids. Sequenced sample: PBMCs or T cells enriched from blood (not recorded which). This sequence was found in a woman between 40 and 55 years old with acute COVID-19. The chain recombines TRBV7-3 with TRBJ2-2, with D perhaps matching TRBD2 (7 bases). In nucleotides, the CDR3 is TGTGCCAGCAGCTCGGAGGGAGGGGGATTGGGGGAGCTGTTTTTT. Its translation: CASSSEGGGLGELFF.